Listed below are T cell receptor beta chains from one sample, sequenced in a study of human T cells and chemical hapten exposure. TCRdb processed the RACE reads anew with MiXCR; each CDR3 protein has one entry. The sample consists of 65,000 to 80,000 distinct CDR3 sequences, approximately 8% of them appearing once. The sample consisted of whole blood. All receptors derive from a male donor in good health. Some clones in this sample may be carry-over from other donors' samples. Both conserved end residues are part of each CDR3. The D gene is left open where the match is weak. Only part of the rows carry a size: once, few, many, or a class if the clone is expanded.

J,size,D,V,DNA,CDR3
TRBJ2-7,few,TRBD1,TRBV18,TGTGCCAGCTCTCCGGGACAGGGGTTCTACGAGCAGTACTTC,CASSPGQGFYEQYF
TRBJ2-7,few,TRBD1,TRBV10-3,TGTGCCATCAGCCGGACAGGGCCCGACTACGAGCAGTACTTC,CAISRTGPDYEQYF
TRBJ1-2,many,TRBD1,TRBV29-1,TGCAGCGTTCAAGTGGACAGGCCCTATGGCTACACCTTC,CSVQVDRPYGYTF
TRBJ2-5,.,.,TRBV7-9,TGTGTCAGCAGCCCGTCCGAATTAGGGGGCCAAGAGACCCAGTACTTC,CVSSPSELGGQETQYF
TRBJ2-3,few,TRBD1,TRBV4-3,TGCGCCAGCAGCCAAGATGGGGACTCCGGACAGGGCGGGTTCACAGATACGCAGTATTTT,CASSQDGDSGQGGFTDTQYF
TRBJ2-3,few,TRBD2,TRBV20-1,TGCAGTGCTACCGGGACTAGCGCAGATACGCAGTATTTT,CSATGTSADTQYF
TRBJ1-1,few,.,TRBV11-2,TGTGCCAGCAGCTCCTTGGGGGGGCGCGGGAACACTGAAGCTTTCTTT,CASSSLGGRGNTEAFF
TRBJ1-2,.,TRBD1,TRBV20-1,TGCAGTGCCAGCGCGTTAAGTGACGGACAGGGGGCAGGAGGCTATGGCTACACCTTC,CSASALSDGQGAGGYGYTF
TRBJ1-2,few,TRBD1,TRBV6-5,TGTGCCAGCAGTAGGACAGGGGAGGATGGCTACACCTTC,CASSRTGEDGYTF
TRBJ2-5,few,.,TRBV2,TGTGCCAGCAGGTTGGGGACGTGGGAGACCCAGTACTTC,CASRLGTWETQYF
TRBJ1-3,few,.,TRBV6-1,TGTGCCAGCAGTGAAGCTCCCGGGGAAGGAAACACCATATATTTT,CASSEAPGEGNTIYF
TRBJ1-1,.,.,TRBV14,TGTGCCAGCAGCCACGTCGGACTGAACACTGAAGCTTTCTTT,CASSHVGLNTEAFF
TRBJ1-1,many,TRBD1,TRBV14,TGTGCCAGCAGCCGGGAGACAGGGATGAACACTGAAGCTTTCTTT,CASSRETGMNTEAFF
TRBJ2-3,few,TRBD1,TRBV5-1,TGCGCCAGCAGCCTGCCTGACAGGGTTGATACGCAGTATTTT,CASSLPDRVDTQYF
TRBJ1-4,few,TRBD1,TRBV3-1,TGTGCCAGCAGCCAGATGCGGGGACAGTTTGGAAAACTGTTTTTT,CASSQMRGQFGKLFF
TRBJ1-5,few,.,TRBV6-5,TGTGCCAGCAGGTCGAATAATCAGCCCCAGCATTTT,CASRSNNQPQHF
TRBJ2-3,few,TRBD1,TRBV9,TGTGCCAGCAGCTCTAATGGACAGGGGAAGGATACGCAGTATTTT,CASSSNGQGKDTQYF
TRBJ2-3,.,TRBD1,TRBV9,TGTGCCAGCAGCGGAGATGGACAGGGGGCAAGCACAGATACGCAGTATTTT,CASSGDGQGASTDTQYF
TRBJ2-2,.,.,TRBV27,TGTGCCAGCAGCCAGGGGGGACACACCGGGGAGCTGTTTTTT,CASSQGGHTGELFF
TRBJ1-5,.,.,TRBV27,TGTGCCAGCAATATCTCGGGACGGACGTCGTATCAGCCCCAGCATTTT,CASNISGRTSYQPQHF
TRBJ2-7,few,.,TRBV15,TGTGCCACCAGCCCTGGGAGGGGGCCCTCCTACGAGCAGTACTTC,CATSPGRGPSYEQYF
TRBJ1-1,few,.,TRBV5-6,TGTGCCAGCAGCTACCCCGATTATGACGCTGAAGCTTTCTTT,CASSYPDYDAEAFF
TRBJ1-2,few,.,TRBV6-5,TGTGCCAGCAGCACGACAGTAGACTATGGCTACACCTTC,CASSTTVDYGYTF
TRBJ1-5,.,.,TRBV9,TGTGCCAGCAGCGTTGGAGGGATCAATCAGCCCCAGCATTTT,CASSVGGINQPQHF
TRBJ2-3,medium-sized,TRBD2,TRBV18,TGTGCCAGCTCATCTTCTAGCGGGGGCACAGATACGCAGTATTTT,CASSSSSGGTDTQYF
TRBJ1-2,few,TRBD1,TRBV29-1,TGCAGCGTTACAGGGGGCTATGGCTACACCTTC,CSVTGGYGYTF
TRBJ2-1,.,.,TRBV30,TGTGCCTGGATCCCCCGGAGGCATGAGCAGTTCTTC,CAWIPRRHEQFF
TRBJ1-1,many,TRBD1,TRBV11-2,TGTGCCAGCAGCTTATCCCCGGACAGGGGAGGCGGCACTGAAGCTTTCTTT,CASSLSPDRGGGTEAFF
TRBJ2-3,few,.,TRBV20-1,TGCAGTGCTAGGGGTGCTAGCACAGATACGCAGTATTTT,CSARGASTDTQYF
TRBJ2-1,few,TRBD1,TRBV6-2/TRBV6-3,TGTGCCAGCAGTCCCGGGACAGGGGTTGGAGAGCAGTTCTTC,CASSPGTGVGEQFF
TRBJ2-7,few,TRBD2,TRBV10-3,TGTGCCATCAGTGAGTCGATAGGCGTTAGCGGGCGCTACGAGCAGTACTTC,CAISESIGVSGRYEQYF
TRBJ2-2,many,TRBD1,TRBV4-3,TGCGCCAGCAGCCAAGATGCGACAGGGTCGGGACCCGGGGAGCTGTTTTTT,CASSQDATGSGPGELFF
TRBJ2-5,few,TRBD2,TRBV15,TGTGCCACCAGCAGAGGGACTAGCGGGAGCTCGGAGACCCAGTACTTC,CATSRGTSGSSETQYF
TRBJ2-1,.,TRBD2,TRBV20-1,TGCAGTCCCGCGGGAGGTAACGGCCCTAGGAATGAGCAGTTCTTC,CSPAGGNGPRNEQFF
TRBJ2-1,few,TRBD2,TRBV12-3/TRBV12-4,TGTGCCAGCAGTGCAGCGGGGACTAGCGGGGGCTACAATGAGCAGTTCTTC,CASSAAGTSGGYNEQFF
TRBJ2-3,.,TRBD2,TRBV3-1,TGTGCCAGCAGCCAAGTAGCTAGCGGGAGTTCAGATACGCAGTATTTT,CASSQVASGSSDTQYF
TRBJ2-7,few,TRBD1,TRBV11-1,TGTGCCAGCAGCTCCGGGGACAGGGTCTACGAGCAGTACTTC,CASSSGDRVYEQYF
TRBJ2-3,.,.,TRBV28,TGTGCCAGCAGTTTATCCCAATCTAGAACAGATACGCAGTATTTT,CASSLSQSRTDTQYF
TRBJ1-4,.,.,TRBV6-2/TRBV6-3,TGTGCCAGCAGTCCTACAGGGTTTAATGAAAAACTGTTTTTT,CASSPTGFNEKLFF
TRBJ1-5,.,.,TRBV7-9,TGTGCCAGCAACTCACAGGGTGGGCAGCCCCAGCATTTT,CASNSQGGQPQHF
TRBJ2-3,many,.,TRBV27,TGTGCCAGCAGGATATGGGTTGGAGATACGCAGTATTTT,CASRIWVGDTQYF
TRBJ1-4,few,.,TRBV10-1,TGCGCCAGCAGTGAGTCGACGGGCCTGAATGAAAAACTGTTTTTT,CASSESTGLNEKLFF
TRBJ2-3,many,TRBD2,TRBV12-3/TRBV12-4,TGTGCCAGCAGTGGGACTAGCAGAGATACGCAGTATTTT,CASSGTSRDTQYF
TRBJ1-5,.,.,TRBV2,TGTGCCAGCAGTGAGGAGGGCTATAGCAATCAGCCCCAGCATTTT,CASSEEGYSNQPQHF
TRBJ1-5,.,.,TRBV19,TGTGCCAGTAGTTTAGCACAGTCTAGAAATCAGCCCCAGCATTTT,CASSLAQSRNQPQHF
TRBJ2-3,many,.,TRBV20-1,TGCAGTGCCCCTCGGGAAACAGATACGCAGTATTTT,CSAPRETDTQYF
TRBJ1-5,many,TRBD1,TRBV20-1,TGCAGTGCTAGAGAAGGGGGCCGCAATCAGCCCCAGCATTTT,CSAREGGRNQPQHF
TRBJ2-1,.,TRBD1,TRBV12-3/TRBV12-4,TGTGCCAGCAGTTTAGCGCATGGGACAGGGACCCACAATGAGCAGTTCTTC,CASSLAHGTGTHNEQFF
TRBJ1-1,few,.,TRBV27,TGTGCCAGCAGTTTATCTGGCAGAGAAGCTTTCTTT,CASSLSGREAFF
TRBJ1-1,many,.,TRBV20-1,TGCAGTGTTCAGCCCAGGGGCCTGAACACTGAAGCTTTCTTT,CSVQPRGLNTEAFF
TRBJ1-5,.,.,TRBV7-2,TGTGCCAGCAGCTTAGAGGCAGGGGCAAGGCAGCCCCAGCATTTT,CASSLEAGARQPQHF
TRBJ1-3,few,.,TRBV18,TGTGCCAGCTCACCTTTTCCGGGACAATCATTGAGCTCTGGAAACACCATATATTTT,CASSPFPGQSLSSGNTIYF
TRBJ1-4,few,TRBD1,TRBV29-1,TGCAGCGTTCTCCGGGACAGGGGGGATGAAAAACTGTTTTTT,CSVLRDRGDEKLFF
TRBJ2-1,.,.,TRBV18,TGTGCCAGCTCACCGTCTGGCGTTGGAAGGGAGCAGTTCTTC,CASSPSGVGREQFF
TRBJ2-1,.,.,TRBV2,TGTGCCAGCAGTGAAACTAAAGATGACAATGAGCAGTTCTTC,CASSETKDDNEQFF